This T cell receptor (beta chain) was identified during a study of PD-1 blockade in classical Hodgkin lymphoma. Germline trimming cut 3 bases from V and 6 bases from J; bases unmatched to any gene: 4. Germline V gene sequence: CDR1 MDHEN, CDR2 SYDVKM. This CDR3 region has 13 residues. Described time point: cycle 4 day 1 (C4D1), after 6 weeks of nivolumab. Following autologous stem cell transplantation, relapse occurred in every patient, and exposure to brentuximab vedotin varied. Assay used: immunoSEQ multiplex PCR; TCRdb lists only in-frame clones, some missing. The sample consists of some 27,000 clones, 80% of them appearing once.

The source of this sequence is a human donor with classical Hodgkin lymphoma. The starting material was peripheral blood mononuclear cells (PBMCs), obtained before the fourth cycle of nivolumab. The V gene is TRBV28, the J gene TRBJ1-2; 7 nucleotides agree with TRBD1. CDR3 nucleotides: TGTGCCAGCAGTTTTTTAGGGGGCCATGGCTACACCTTC. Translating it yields CASSFLGGHGYTF.